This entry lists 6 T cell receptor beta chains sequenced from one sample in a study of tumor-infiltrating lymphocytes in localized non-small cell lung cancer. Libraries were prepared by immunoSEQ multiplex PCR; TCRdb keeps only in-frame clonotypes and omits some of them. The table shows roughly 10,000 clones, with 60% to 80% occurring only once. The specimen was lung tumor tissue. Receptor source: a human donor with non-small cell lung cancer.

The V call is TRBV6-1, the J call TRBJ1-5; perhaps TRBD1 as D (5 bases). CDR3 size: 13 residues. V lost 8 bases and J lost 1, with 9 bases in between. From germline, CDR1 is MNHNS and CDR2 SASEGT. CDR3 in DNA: TGTGCCAGCTGGGGGTACAGCAATCAGCCCCAGCATTTT. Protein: CASWGYSNQPQHF.

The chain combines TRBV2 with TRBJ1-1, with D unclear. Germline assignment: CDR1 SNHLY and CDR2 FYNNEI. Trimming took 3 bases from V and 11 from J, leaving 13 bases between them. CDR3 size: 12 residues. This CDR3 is CASSEAQNNAFF. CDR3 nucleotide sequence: TGTGCCAGCAGTGAGGCACAAAACAACGCTTTCTTT. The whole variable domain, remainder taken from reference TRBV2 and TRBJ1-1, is EPEVTQTPSHQVTQMGQEVILRCVPISNHLYFYWYRQILGQKVEFLVSFYNNEISEKSEIFDDQFSVERPDGSNFTLKIRSTKLEDSAMYFCASSEAQNNAFFGQGTRLTVV.

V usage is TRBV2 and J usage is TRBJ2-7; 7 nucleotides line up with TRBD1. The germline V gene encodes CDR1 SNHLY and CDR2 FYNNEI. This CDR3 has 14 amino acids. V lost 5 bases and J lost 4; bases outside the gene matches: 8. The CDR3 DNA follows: TGTGCCAGCAGTTCCCCGGGACAGAGTTACGAGCAGTACTTC. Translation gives CASSSPGQSYEQYF.

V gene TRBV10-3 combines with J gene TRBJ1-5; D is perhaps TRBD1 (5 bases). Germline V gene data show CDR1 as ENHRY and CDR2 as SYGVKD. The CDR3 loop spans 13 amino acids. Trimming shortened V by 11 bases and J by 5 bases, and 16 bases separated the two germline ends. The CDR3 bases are TGTGCCGCGACGGAGAGGGGCGATCAGCCCCAGCATTTT. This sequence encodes CAATERGDQPQHF.

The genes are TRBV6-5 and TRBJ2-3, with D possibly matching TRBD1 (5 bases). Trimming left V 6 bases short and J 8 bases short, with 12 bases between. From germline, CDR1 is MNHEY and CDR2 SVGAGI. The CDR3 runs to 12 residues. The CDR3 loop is CASRQEKGTQYF. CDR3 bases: TGTGCCAGCAGACAGGAAAAGGGTACGCAGTATTTT.

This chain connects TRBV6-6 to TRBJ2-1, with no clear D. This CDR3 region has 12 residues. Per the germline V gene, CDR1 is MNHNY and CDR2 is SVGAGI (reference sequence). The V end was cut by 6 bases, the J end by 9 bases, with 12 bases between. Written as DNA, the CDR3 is TGTGCCAGCAGCCAACAATCCCCTGAGCAGTTCTTC. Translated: CASSQQSPEQFF.